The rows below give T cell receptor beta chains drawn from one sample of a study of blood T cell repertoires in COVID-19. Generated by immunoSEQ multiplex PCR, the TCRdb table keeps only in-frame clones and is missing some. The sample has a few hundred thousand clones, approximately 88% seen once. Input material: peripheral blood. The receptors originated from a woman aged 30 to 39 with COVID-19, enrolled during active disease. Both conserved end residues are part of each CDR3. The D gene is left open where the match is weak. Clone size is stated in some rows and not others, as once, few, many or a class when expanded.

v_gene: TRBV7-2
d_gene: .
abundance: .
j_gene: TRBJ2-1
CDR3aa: CASSLWSSSSYNEQFF
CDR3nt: TGTGCCAGCAGCTTATGGAGCTCCAGCTCCTACAATGAGCAGTTCTTC

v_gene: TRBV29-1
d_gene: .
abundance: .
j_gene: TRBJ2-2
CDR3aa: CALGATNTGELFF
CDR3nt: TGCGCCCTGGGAGCGACAAACACCGGGGAGCTGTTTTTT

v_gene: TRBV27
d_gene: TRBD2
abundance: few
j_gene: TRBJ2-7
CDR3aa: CATRTSGYEQYF
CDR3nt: TGTGCCACAAGGACTAGCGGGTACGAGCAGTACTTC

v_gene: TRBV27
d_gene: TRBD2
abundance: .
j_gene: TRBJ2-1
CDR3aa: CASSSGTSGYNEQFF
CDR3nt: TGTGCCAGCAGCTCCGGGACTAGCGGGTACAATGAGCAGTTCTTC

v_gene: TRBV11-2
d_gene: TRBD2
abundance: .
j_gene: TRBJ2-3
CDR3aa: CASSLVGGRADTQYF
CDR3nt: TGTGCCAGCAGCTTAGTTGGGGGGAGGGCAGATACGCAGTATTTT

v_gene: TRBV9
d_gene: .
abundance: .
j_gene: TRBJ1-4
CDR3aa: CASSVDRGSEKLFF
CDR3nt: TGTGCCAGCAGCGTGGATCGGGGTTCGGAAAAACTGTTTTTT

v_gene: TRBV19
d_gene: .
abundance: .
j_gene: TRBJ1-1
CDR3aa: CASSIARTSYLNTEAFF
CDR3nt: TGTGCCAGTAGTATAGCCCGGACATCATACCTGAACACTGAAGCTTTCTTT

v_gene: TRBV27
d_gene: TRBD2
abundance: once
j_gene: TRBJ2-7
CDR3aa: CASSYSGLSYEQYF
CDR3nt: TGTGCCAGCAGCTATAGCGGGCTCTCCTACGAGCAGTACTTC

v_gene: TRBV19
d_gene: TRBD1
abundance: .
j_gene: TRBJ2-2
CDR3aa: CASSLPTGLGANTGELFF
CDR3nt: TGTGCCAGTAGTCTACCGACAGGGTTGGGGGCGAACACCGGGGAGCTGTTTTTT

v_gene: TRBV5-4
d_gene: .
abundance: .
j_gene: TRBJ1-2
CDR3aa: CASTTGTNYGYTF
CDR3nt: TGTGCCAGCACCACAGGGACTAACTATGGCTACACCTTC

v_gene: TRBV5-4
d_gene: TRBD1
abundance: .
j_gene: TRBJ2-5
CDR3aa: CASSDRDRGVQTQYF
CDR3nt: TGTGCCAGCAGCGACCGGGACAGGGGAGTGCAGACCCAGTACTTC

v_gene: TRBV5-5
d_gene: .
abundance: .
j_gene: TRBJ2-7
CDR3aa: CASISGGGSPFYEQYF
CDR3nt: TGTGCCAGCATTTCAGGGGGAGGTTCCCCTTTCTACGAGCAGTACTTC

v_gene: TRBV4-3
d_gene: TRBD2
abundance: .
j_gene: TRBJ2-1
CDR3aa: CASSQALSGLRFF
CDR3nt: TGCGCCAGCAGCCAAGCGTTATCGGGACTACGGTTCTTC

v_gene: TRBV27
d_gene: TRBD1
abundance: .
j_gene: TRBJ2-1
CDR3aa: CASSLGTGGHNEQFF
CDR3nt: TGTGCCAGCAGTTTAGGGACAGGGGGGCACAATGAGCAGTTCTTC

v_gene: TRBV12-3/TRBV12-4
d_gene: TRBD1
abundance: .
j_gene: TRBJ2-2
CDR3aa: CASRGQGTGELFF
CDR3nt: TGTGCCAGCAGGGGACAGGGCACCGGGGAGCTGTTTTTT

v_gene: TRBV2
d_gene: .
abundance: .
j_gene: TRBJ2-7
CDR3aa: CASSDRTYEQYF
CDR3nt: TGTGCCAGCAGTGACCGGACTTACGAGCAGTACTTC

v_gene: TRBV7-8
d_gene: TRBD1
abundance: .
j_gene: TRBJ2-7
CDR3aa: CASSLGGQHSYEQYF
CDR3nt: TGTGCCAGCAGCTTAGGGGGACAGCATTCCTACGAGCAGTACTTC

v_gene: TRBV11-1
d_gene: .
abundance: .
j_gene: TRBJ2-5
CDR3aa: CASSSVSGRLQETQYF
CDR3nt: TGTGCCAGCAGTTCCGTAAGTGGCCGACTCCAAGAGACCCAGTACTTC

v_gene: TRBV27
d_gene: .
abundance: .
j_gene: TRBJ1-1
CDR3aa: CASHPSRALTEAFF
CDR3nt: TGTGCCAGCCACCCTAGTCGTGCGTTGACTGAAGCTTTCTTT

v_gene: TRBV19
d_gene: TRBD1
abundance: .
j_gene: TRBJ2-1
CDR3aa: CASSMIGDRGLF
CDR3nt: TGTGCCAGTAGTATGATTGGGGACAGGGGCCTCTTC

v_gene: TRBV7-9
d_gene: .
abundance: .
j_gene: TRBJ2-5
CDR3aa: CASSWSGETQYF
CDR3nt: TGTGCCAGCAGCTGGAGTGGGGAGACCCAGTACTTC

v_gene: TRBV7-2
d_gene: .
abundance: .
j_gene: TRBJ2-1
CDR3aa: CASSLAVSEYNEQFF
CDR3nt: TGTGCCAGCAGCTTAGCGGTATCGGAGTACAATGAGCAGTTCTTC

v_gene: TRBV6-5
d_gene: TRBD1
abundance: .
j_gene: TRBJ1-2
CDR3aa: CASSTPQGGYTF
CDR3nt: TGTGCCAGCAGTACACCACAGGGGGGCTACACCTTC

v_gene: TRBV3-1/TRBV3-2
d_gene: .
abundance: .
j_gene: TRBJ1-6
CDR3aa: CASSLAGSLHF
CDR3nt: TGTGCCAGCAGCCTCGCCGGGTCCCTCCACTTT

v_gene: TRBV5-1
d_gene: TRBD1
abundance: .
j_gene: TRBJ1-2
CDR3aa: CASSLTAGQSFYGYTF
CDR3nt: TGCGCCAGCAGCCTGACCGCGGGACAGAGTTTCTATGGCTACACCTTC

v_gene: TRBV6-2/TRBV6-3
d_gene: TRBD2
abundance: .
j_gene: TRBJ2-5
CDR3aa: CASSYGGGGQETQYF
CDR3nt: TGTGCCAGCAGTTACGGGGGGGGAGGACAAGAGACCCAGTACTTC

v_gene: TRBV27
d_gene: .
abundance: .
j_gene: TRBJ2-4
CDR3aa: CASSLSWQTKNIQYF
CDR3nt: TGTGCCAGCAGTTTATCGTGGCAAACCAAAAACATTCAGTACTTC

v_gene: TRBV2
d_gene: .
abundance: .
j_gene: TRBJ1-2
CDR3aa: CASSEGAGTNYGYTF
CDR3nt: TGTGCCAGCAGTGAAGGGGCAGGGACTAACTATGGCTACACCTTC

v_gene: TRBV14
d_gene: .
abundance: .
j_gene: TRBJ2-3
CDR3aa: CASSSGWGVSDTQYF
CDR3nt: TGTGCCAGCAGCTCAGGTTGGGGAGTGTCAGATACGCAGTATTTT

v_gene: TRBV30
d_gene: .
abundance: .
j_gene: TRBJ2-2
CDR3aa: CACYSGNTGELFF
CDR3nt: TGTGCCTGTTATAGCGGAAACACCGGGGAGCTGTTTTTT

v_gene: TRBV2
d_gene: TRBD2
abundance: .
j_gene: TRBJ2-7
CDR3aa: CASRTSGVLYEQYF
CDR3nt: TGTGCCAGCAGGACTAGCGGCGTTCTCTACGAGCAGTACTTC

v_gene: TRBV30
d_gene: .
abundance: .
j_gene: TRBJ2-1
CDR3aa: CAWIGQSYNEQFF
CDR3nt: TGTGCCTGGATTGGGCAGAGCTACAATGAGCAGTTCTTC

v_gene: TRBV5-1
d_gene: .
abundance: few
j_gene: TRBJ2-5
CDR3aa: CASSLGKGGFRETQYF
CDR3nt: TGCGCCAGCAGCTTGGGGAAAGGGGGATTTAGAGAGACCCAGTACTTC

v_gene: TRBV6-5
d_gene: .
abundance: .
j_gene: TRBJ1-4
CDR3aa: CATSPGGREGEKLFF
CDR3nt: TGTGCCACCTCCCCCGGAGGTAGGGAGGGTGAAAAACTGTTTTTT

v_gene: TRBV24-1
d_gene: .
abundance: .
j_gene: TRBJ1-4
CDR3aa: CATRRGENEKLFF
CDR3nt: TGTGCCACACGCCGGGGGGAGAATGAAAAACTGTTTTTT

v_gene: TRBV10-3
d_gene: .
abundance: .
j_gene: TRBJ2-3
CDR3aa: CAISQNTDTQYF
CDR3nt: TGTGCCATCAGCCAGAACACAGATACGCAGTATTTT

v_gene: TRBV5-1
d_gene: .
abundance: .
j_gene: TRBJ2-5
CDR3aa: CASSSGETSYQETQYF
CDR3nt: TGCGCCAGCAGCTCAGGGGAGACAAGTTACCAAGAGACCCAGTACTTC

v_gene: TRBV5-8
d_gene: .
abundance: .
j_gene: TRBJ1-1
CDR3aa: CASRYHWAGGGNTEAFF
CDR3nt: TGTGCCAGCAGGTATCACTGGGCGGGGGGCGGTAACACTGAAGCTTTCTTT

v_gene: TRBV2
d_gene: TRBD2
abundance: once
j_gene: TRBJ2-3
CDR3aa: CASSERLAADTQYF
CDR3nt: TGTGCCAGCAGTGAAAGACTAGCGGCAGATACGCAGTATTTT

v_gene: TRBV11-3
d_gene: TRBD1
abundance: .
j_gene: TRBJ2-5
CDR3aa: CASSSSTGGKETQYF
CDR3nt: TGTGCCAGCAGCTCGTCGACAGGGGGCAAAGAGACCCAGTACTTC

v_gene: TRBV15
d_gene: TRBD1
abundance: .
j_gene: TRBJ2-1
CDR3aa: CATSRVRQGAYNEQFF
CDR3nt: TGTGCCACCAGCAGAGTTAGACAGGGGGCCTACAATGAGCAGTTCTTC